This T cell receptor beta chain is from a study of blood T cell repertoires in COVID-19. V was cut by 5 bases and J by 5 bases, with 19 bases left in between. CDR1 and CDR2 (germline): MNHNY, SVGAGI (reference sequence). This CDR3 is built from 15 residues. The data were produced by immunoSEQ multiplex PCR, yet TCRdb's version contains in-frame clones alone and is incomplete. The sample includes roughly 55,000 clones, around 87% of them seen just once. Specimen: peripheral blood. The receptor comes from a man aged 45-65 years with active COVID-19. The chain recombines TRBV6-6 with TRBJ2-7; D may be TRBD1 (8 bases). CDR3 protein: CASSPGRQGRDEQYF. The CDR3 DNA follows: TGTGCCAGCAGTCCGGGACGACAGGGGAGGGACGAGCAGTACTTC.